These T cell receptor beta chains were read from a single sample in a study of spatial heterogeneity in lung cancer. In TCRdb, the 5' RACE reads were re-called with MiXCR into one record per CDR3 protein. The sample includes roughly 1,100 distinct CDR3 sequences, 20% to 25% seen only once; the top ten take approximately 24%. Sequencing used lung tumor tissue, obtained at surgery. These receptors all stem from a male donor with early-stage non-small cell lung cancer. Each CDR3 is given with its conserved first and last residue. The D gene is left open where the match is weak. Size values are once, few and many counts, or a class for expanded clones, and some rows have none.

J	D	size	V	DNA	CDR3
TRBJ1-2	NA	few	TRBV7-2	TGTGCCAGCAGCTTAGCCCCGCCTGGATTATTAACTTATGGCTACACCTTC	CASSLAPPGLLTYGYTF
TRBJ2-3	NA	medium-sized	TRBV11-2	TGTGCCAGCAGCTTAAGGCGGGACTCAAAAACTAGCACAGATACGCAGTATTTT	CASSLRRDSKTSTDTQYF
TRBJ1-1	NA	medium-sized	TRBV12-3/TRBV12-4	TGTGCCAGCAGTTTCGGGGGGACTGAAGCTTTCTTT	CASSFGGTEAFF
TRBJ2-5	TRBD2	large	TRBV7-8	TGTGCCAGCAGCTTAGGGGACTATCGAGCAAGAGAGACCCAGTACTTC	CASSLGDYRARETQYF
TRBJ2-3	TRBD1	large	TRBV19	TGTGCCAGTAGTACGCGACAGGGGGCAGGAGATACGCAGTATTTT	CASSTRQGAGDTQYF
TRBJ2-5	NA	medium-sized	TRBV19	TGTGCCAGTAGTATTAACCAGGCCAAAGAGACCCAGTACTTC	CASSINQAKETQYF
TRBJ2-5	NA	few	TRBV3-1	TGTGCCAACAGAGTCAGGGGCGGAGAGACCCAGAACTTC	CANRVRGGETQNF
TRBJ2-3	NA	NA	TRBV5-1	TGCGCCAGCAGCCCCGGACAAGACACAGATACGCAGTATTTT	CASSPGQDTDTQYF
TRBJ1-5	NA	few	TRBV7-2	TGTGCCAGCAGCTACACAGCTTCCCCTCAGCCCCAGCATTTT	CASSYTASPQPQHF
TRBJ2-5	NA	NA	TRBV4-3	TGCGCCAGCAGCCAAGATCGGAGGGAAGAGACCCAGTACTTC	CASSQDRREETQYF
TRBJ2-7	TRBD2	medium-sized	TRBV20-1	TGCAGTGCACGAGAACCGGGACTAGCGGGATTGGCCGAGCAGTACTTC	CSAREPGLAGLAEQYF
TRBJ1-1	NA	NA	TRBV7-2	TGTGCCAGCAGCCGGGACAACCGGAACACTGAAGCTTTCTTT	CASSRDNRNTEAFF
TRBJ2-5	NA	large	TRBV7-9	TGTGCCAGCAGCCCGAGTACCGCCGGGACATTCGGAAGGCCTAGGAAGAGGACCCAGTACTTC	CASSPSTAGTFGRPRKRTQYF
TRBJ2-1	TRBD2	medium-sized	TRBV6-5	TGTGCCAGCAGACGGGGGGGTGAGCAGTTCTTC	CASRRGGEQFF
TRBJ1-1	NA	few	TRBV7-9	TGTGCCAGCAGCTTAGAGGGACACACGTCTGAAGCTTTCTTT	CASSLEGHTSEAFF
TRBJ2-1	NA	large	TRBV6-9	TGTGCCAGCGAGACGGGCTCCTACAATGAGCAGTTCTTC	CASETGSYNEQFF